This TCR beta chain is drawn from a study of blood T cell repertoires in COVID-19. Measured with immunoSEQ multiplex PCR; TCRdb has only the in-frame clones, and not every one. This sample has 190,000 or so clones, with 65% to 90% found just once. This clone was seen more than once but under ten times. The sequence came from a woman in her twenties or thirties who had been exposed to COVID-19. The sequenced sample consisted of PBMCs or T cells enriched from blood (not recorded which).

The CDR3: CASSVTGELSGNTIYF. The CDR3 DNA reads as TGTGCCAGCAGCGTAACAGGCGAACTCTCTGGAAACACCATATATTTT. The chain employs TRBV7-2 and TRBJ1-3; a weak D match, TRBD1 (5 bases). The germline CDR1 and CDR2 sequences are SGHTA and FQGNSA. Trimming stripped 5 bases from V and 0 bases from J, with 14 bases between. This CDR3 has 16 amino acids.